The TCR beta chain under discussion was sequenced for a study of blood T cell repertoires in COVID-19. Only in-frame clones appear in the TCRdb table, and some are missing; sequencing was by immunoSEQ multiplex PCR. The profile shows approximately 220,000 clones, just over 85% of them singletons. V shed 0 bases and J shed 4 bases, with 13 bases lying between them. Germline-derived CDR1 and CDR2 are WNHNN and SYGVQD (reference sequence). The CDR3 runs to 17 residues. The chain recombines TRBV10-1 with TRBJ1-6, with TRBD1 as a possible D gene (5 bases). The sequenced material came from peripheral blood. The TCR originated in a man aged 50-60 years with acute or convalescent COVID-19. This chain's CDR3 is CASSESRGADYNSPLHF. In DNA, the CDR3 is TGCGCCAGCAGTGAGTCGCGGGGCGCCGATTATAATTCACCCCTCCACTTT.